This is a list of T cell receptor beta chains from one sample in a study of T cell responses to AZD1222 COVID-19 vaccine. The assay was immunoSEQ multiplex PCR, and TCRdb's table has in-frame clones only and misses some. Among about 120,000 clones listed, about 90% were seen once. This specimen consisted of peripheral blood, obtained on day 0 of AZD1222 vaccination. The receptors stem from an adult in good health. Both conserved end residues are part of each CDR3. Fields, in order: D gene, V gene, clone size, J gene, CDR3 protein, CDR3 DNA. A D gene is named only where the DNA matches it firmly. Clone size is stated in some rows and not others, as once, few, many or a class when expanded.

d_call: NA
v_call: TRBV18
clone_size: NA
j_call: TRBJ1-1
cdr3_aa: CASSPPPALNTEAFF
cdr3_nt: TGTGCCAGCTCACCACCCCCCGCCTTGAACACTGAAGCTTTCTTT

d_call: NA
v_call: TRBV19
clone_size: NA
j_call: TRBJ2-1
cdr3_aa: CASSIKAIGVNEQFF
cdr3_nt: TGTGCCAGTAGTATTAAGGCAATAGGGGTCAATGAGCAGTTCTTC

d_call: TRBD2
v_call: TRBV9
clone_size: NA
j_call: TRBJ2-1
cdr3_aa: CASSAVAGVVNEQFF
cdr3_nt: TGTGCCAGCAGCGCTGTAGCGGGAGTGGTGAATGAGCAGTTCTTC

d_call: NA
v_call: TRBV4-1
clone_size: NA
j_call: TRBJ2-7
cdr3_aa: CASSREYTSSYEQYF
cdr3_nt: TGCGCCAGCAGCCGGGAATACACGTCCTCCTACGAGCAGTACTTC

d_call: TRBD1
v_call: TRBV5-5
clone_size: once
j_call: TRBJ2-7
cdr3_aa: CASSKTGGKSIGYEQYF
cdr3_nt: TGTGCCAGCAGCAAGACAGGGGGCAAGAGTATCGGCTACGAGCAGTACTTC

d_call: NA
v_call: TRBV5-5
clone_size: NA
j_call: TRBJ1-2
cdr3_aa: CASSREGWYGYTF
cdr3_nt: TGTGCCAGCAGCCGGGAAGGGTGGTATGGCTACACCTTC

d_call: TRBD1
v_call: TRBV19
clone_size: NA
j_call: TRBJ2-5
cdr3_aa: CASSIGTGNVETQYF
cdr3_nt: TGTGCCAGTAGTATAGGGACAGGGAACGTCGAGACCCAGTACTTC

d_call: NA
v_call: TRBV3-1/TRBV3-2
clone_size: once
j_call: TRBJ1-2
cdr3_aa: CASSQYHGGLADGYTF
cdr3_nt: TGTGCCAGCAGCCAATATCATGGCGGTCTCGCTGATGGCTACACCTTC

d_call: NA
v_call: TRBV5-4
clone_size: once
j_call: TRBJ1-2
cdr3_aa: CASSSPGQYGYTF
cdr3_nt: TGTGCCAGCAGCTCCCCCGGACAGTATGGCTACACCTTC

d_call: TRBD1
v_call: TRBV24-1
clone_size: NA
j_call: TRBJ2-7
cdr3_aa: CATSEAGTGNEQYF
cdr3_nt: TGTGCCACCAGTGAGGCCGGGACAGGGAACGAGCAGTACTTC

d_call: NA
v_call: TRBV4-1
clone_size: NA
j_call: TRBJ1-2
cdr3_aa: CASSQDFGINYGYTF
cdr3_nt: TGCGCCAGCAGCCAAGATTTCGGCATAAACTATGGCTACACCTTC

d_call: NA
v_call: TRBV24-1
clone_size: NA
j_call: TRBJ2-1
cdr3_aa: CATSDFSRVKSPYNEQFF
cdr3_nt: TGTGCCACCAGTGATTTTAGTCGGGTTAAATCCCCCTACAATGAGCAGTTCTTC

d_call: NA
v_call: TRBV9
clone_size: NA
j_call: TRBJ2-5
cdr3_aa: CASSVYAGIQETQYF
cdr3_nt: TGTGCCAGCAGCGTATATGCGGGGATCCAAGAGACCCAGTACTTC

d_call: NA
v_call: TRBV27
clone_size: NA
j_call: TRBJ1-5
cdr3_aa: CASSLTGWNQPQHF
cdr3_nt: TGTGCCAGCAGTTTGACAGGATGGAATCAGCCCCAGCATTTT

d_call: TRBD2
v_call: TRBV24-1
clone_size: NA
j_call: TRBJ2-5
cdr3_aa: CATSAGTTEYF
cdr3_nt: TGTGCCACCAGTGCGGGGACTACCGAGTACTTC

d_call: TRBD2
v_call: TRBV6-5
clone_size: NA
j_call: TRBJ2-1
cdr3_aa: CASSLTSGNEQFF
cdr3_nt: TGTGCCAGCAGTCTTACTAGCGGTAATGAGCAGTTCTTC

d_call: NA
v_call: TRBV28
clone_size: NA
j_call: TRBJ1-3
cdr3_aa: CASSLVSASGNTIYF
cdr3_nt: TGTGCCAGCAGTTTAGTGTCCGCCTCTGGAAACACCATATATTTT

d_call: TRBD1
v_call: TRBV2
clone_size: NA
j_call: TRBJ2-7
cdr3_aa: CASSQGTGGVYEQYF
cdr3_nt: TGTGCCAGCAGCCAAGGGACAGGGGGTGTGTACGAGCAGTACTTC

d_call: NA
v_call: TRBV18
clone_size: NA
j_call: TRBJ2-1
cdr3_aa: CASSPYQSSYNEQFF
cdr3_nt: TGTGCCAGCTCACCATACCAGAGCTCCTACAATGAGCAGTTCTTC

d_call: NA
v_call: TRBV18
clone_size: NA
j_call: TRBJ2-7
cdr3_aa: CASSPLSGEQYF
cdr3_nt: TGTGCCAGCTCACCACTGAGCGGGGAGCAGTACTTC

d_call: NA
v_call: TRBV24-1
clone_size: NA
j_call: TRBJ1-2
cdr3_aa: CATSDRDGMGYGYTF
cdr3_nt: TGTGCCACCAGTGATAGGGACGGCATGGGCTATGGCTACACCTTC

d_call: TRBD2
v_call: TRBV24-1
clone_size: once
j_call: TRBJ2-3
cdr3_aa: CATSSGRGTDTQYF
cdr3_nt: TGTGCCACCAGTAGCGGGAGAGGCACAGATACGCAGTATTTT

d_call: NA
v_call: TRBV12-3/TRBV12-4
clone_size: NA
j_call: TRBJ2-7
cdr3_aa: CASSLSPQYEQYF
cdr3_nt: TGTGCCAGCAGTTTATCCCCACAGTACGAGCAGTACTTC

d_call: NA
v_call: TRBV19
clone_size: NA
j_call: TRBJ2-7
cdr3_aa: CASREGHEAYEQYF
cdr3_nt: TGTGCCAGTAGAGAAGGACATGAAGCCTACGAGCAGTACTTC

d_call: NA
v_call: TRBV7-9
clone_size: NA
j_call: TRBJ2-7
cdr3_aa: CASSYATVPYEQYF
cdr3_nt: TGTGCCAGCAGCTATGCGACAGTACCCTACGAGCAGTACTTC

d_call: NA
v_call: TRBV24-1
clone_size: NA
j_call: TRBJ1-1
cdr3_aa: CATSDLHGNTEAFF
cdr3_nt: TGTGCCACCAGTGATTTGCACGGGAACACTGAAGCTTTCTTT

d_call: NA
v_call: TRBV19
clone_size: NA
j_call: TRBJ1-5
cdr3_aa: CASRVGGKEEQPQHF
cdr3_nt: TGTGCCAGTAGAGTCGGGGGGAAGGAGGAACAGCCCCAGCATTTT

d_call: NA
v_call: TRBV19
clone_size: NA
j_call: TRBJ1-1
cdr3_aa: CATKHPSRAEAFF
cdr3_nt: TGTGCCACTAAACACCCCTCTCGCGCTGAAGCTTTCTTT

d_call: NA
v_call: TRBV24-1
clone_size: NA
j_call: TRBJ2-2
cdr3_aa: CATSKGDGTGELFF
cdr3_nt: TGTGCCACCAGTAAGGGGGACGGCACCGGGGAGCTGTTTTTT

d_call: TRBD1
v_call: TRBV7-2
clone_size: NA
j_call: TRBJ1-2
cdr3_aa: CASSPSLGGSIYGYTF
cdr3_nt: TGTGCCAGCAGCCCCTCCCTAGGGGGCTCTATCTATGGCTACACCTTC

d_call: TRBD1
v_call: TRBV4-1
clone_size: NA
j_call: TRBJ1-2
cdr3_aa: CASSEAGQGGLYGYTF
cdr3_nt: TGCGCCAGCAGCGAAGCGGGACAGGGGGGTCTCTATGGCTACACCTTC

d_call: TRBD1
v_call: TRBV4-3
clone_size: NA
j_call: TRBJ1-2
cdr3_aa: CASSQDRQGAGGYTF
cdr3_nt: TGCGCCAGCAGCCAAGATCGTCAGGGGGCGGGTGGCTACACCTTC

d_call: TRBD1
v_call: TRBV27
clone_size: NA
j_call: TRBJ2-1
cdr3_aa: CASSLGTANEQFF
cdr3_nt: TGTGCCAGCAGTTTAGGGACAGCCAATGAGCAGTTCTTC

d_call: NA
v_call: TRBV19
clone_size: NA
j_call: TRBJ2-1
cdr3_aa: CASSSNGGSEQFF
cdr3_nt: TGTGCCAGTAGTTCGAACGGAGGAAGTGAGCAGTTCTTC

d_call: NA
v_call: TRBV5-1
clone_size: NA
j_call: TRBJ2-1
cdr3_aa: CASSPLNLVRSSYNEQFF
cdr3_nt: TGCGCCAGCAGCCCTCTTAATTTAGTGCGGAGCTCCTACAATGAGCAGTTCTTC

d_call: TRBD1
v_call: TRBV19
clone_size: NA
j_call: TRBJ1-4
cdr3_aa: CASSIARGTEKLFF
cdr3_nt: TGTGCCAGTAGTATAGCCAGGGGGACTGAAAAACTGTTTTTT

d_call: TRBD1
v_call: TRBV5-4
clone_size: NA
j_call: TRBJ2-7
cdr3_aa: CASSVQGSGMGGEQYF
cdr3_nt: TGTGCCAGCAGCGTACAGGGGTCCGGCATGGGCGGCGAGCAGTACTTC

d_call: TRBD1
v_call: TRBV28
clone_size: NA
j_call: TRBJ2-1
cdr3_aa: CASSLSVLNPGTERNNEQFF
cdr3_nt: TGTGCCAGCAGTTTATCTGTTCTAAATCCCGGGACAGAAAGAAACAATGAGCAGTTCTTC

d_call: TRBD2
v_call: TRBV9
clone_size: NA
j_call: TRBJ2-7
cdr3_aa: CASSVVGGPPDEQYF
cdr3_nt: TGTGCCAGCAGCGTAGTGGGAGGGCCTCCCGACGAGCAGTACTTC

d_call: TRBD2
v_call: TRBV10-3
clone_size: NA
j_call: TRBJ2-1
cdr3_aa: CAISESSAGTSANNEQFF
cdr3_nt: TGTGCCATCAGTGAGTCATCCGCCGGGACTAGCGCCAACAATGAGCAGTTCTTC

d_call: NA
v_call: TRBV12-5
clone_size: NA
j_call: TRBJ1-1
cdr3_aa: CASGLSPYSIGAF
cdr3_nt: TGTGCTAGTGGTCTGTCTCCTTACTCTATCGGGGCGTTT

d_call: NA
v_call: TRBV7-3
clone_size: NA
j_call: TRBJ2-2
cdr3_aa: CASSPGGRNTGELFF
cdr3_nt: TGTGCCAGCAGCCCAGGGGGGCGAAACACCGGGGAGCTGTTTTTT

d_call: NA
v_call: TRBV9
clone_size: NA
j_call: TRBJ2-3
cdr3_aa: CASSVGGSLTDTQYF
cdr3_nt: TGTGCCAGCAGCGTAGGTGGGAGCCTCACAGATACGCAGTATTTT

d_call: NA
v_call: TRBV5-5
clone_size: NA
j_call: TRBJ2-1
cdr3_aa: CASTGNSNWNEQFF
cdr3_nt: TGTGCCAGCACGGGGAACAGTAATTGGAATGAGCAGTTCTTC

d_call: NA
v_call: TRBV5-6
clone_size: NA
j_call: TRBJ1-1
cdr3_aa: CASSFGYREAFF
cdr3_nt: TGTGCCAGCAGCTTTGGTTATCGTGAAGCTTTCTTT

d_call: NA
v_call: TRBV18
clone_size: few
j_call: TRBJ1-3
cdr3_aa: CASSPRGSELSGNTIYF
cdr3_nt: TGTGCCAGCTCACCACGGGGCTCGGAGTTATCTGGAAACACCATATATTTT

d_call: NA
v_call: TRBV5-5
clone_size: once
j_call: TRBJ1-1
cdr3_aa: CASSPRLGRTEAFF
cdr3_nt: TGTGCCAGCAGCCCTCGGTTGGGGCGCACTGAAGCTTTCTTT

d_call: NA
v_call: TRBV28
clone_size: NA
j_call: TRBJ1-1
cdr3_aa: CASSLWTVNTEAFF
cdr3_nt: TGTGCCAGCAGTTTATGGACAGTTAACACTGAAGCTTTCTTT

d_call: NA
v_call: TRBV2
clone_size: NA
j_call: TRBJ1-2
cdr3_aa: CASTWIEVPSYGYTF
cdr3_nt: TGTGCCAGCACTTGGATCGAGGTTCCCTCCTATGGCTACACCTTC

d_call: TRBD1
v_call: TRBV19
clone_size: NA
j_call: TRBJ1-3
cdr3_aa: CASSFGQAPPGNTIYF
cdr3_nt: TGTGCCAGTAGTTTTGGACAGGCCCCACCGGGAAACACCATATATTTT

d_call: NA
v_call: TRBV5-1
clone_size: once
j_call: TRBJ2-4
cdr3_aa: CASSLYPGEAKNIQYF
cdr3_nt: TGCGCCAGCAGCTTGTATCCAGGTGAAGCCAAAAACATTCAGTACTTC

d_call: NA
v_call: TRBV11-2
clone_size: NA
j_call: TRBJ2-3
cdr3_aa: CASSLVAENYFTDTQYF
cdr3_nt: TGTGCCAGCAGCTTAGTAGCGGAAAACTACTTCACAGATACGCAGTATTTT

d_call: TRBD1
v_call: TRBV28
clone_size: NA
j_call: TRBJ2-7
cdr3_aa: CASNFGTGVTYEQYF
cdr3_nt: TGTGCCAGCAATTTCGGGACAGGTGTAACCTACGAGCAGTACTTC

d_call: TRBD2
v_call: TRBV4-2
clone_size: NA
j_call: TRBJ2-7
cdr3_aa: CASSIGGSLDGPLEQYF
cdr3_nt: TGTGCCAGCAGCATTGGCGGGAGTCTCGACGGTCCCCTCGAGCAGTACTTC

d_call: TRBD2
v_call: TRBV28
clone_size: NA
j_call: TRBJ2-2
cdr3_aa: CASRSSGVNTGELFF
cdr3_nt: TGTGCCAGCAGATCTAGCGGGGTGAACACCGGGGAGCTGTTTTTT